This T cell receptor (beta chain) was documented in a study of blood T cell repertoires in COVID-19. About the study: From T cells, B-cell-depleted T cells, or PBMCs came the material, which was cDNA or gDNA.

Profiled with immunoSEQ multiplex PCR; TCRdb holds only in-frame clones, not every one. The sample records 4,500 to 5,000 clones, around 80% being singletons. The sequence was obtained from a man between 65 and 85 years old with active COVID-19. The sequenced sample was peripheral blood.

The CDR3 region is CASSYSRGQGGNTIYF. The DNA for the CDR3 is TGTGCCAGCAGTTACTCAAGGGGGCAAGGTGGAAACACCATATATTTT. The chain employs TRBV6-5 and TRBJ1-3; 7 positions match TRBD1. The trim removed 0 bases at V and 3 bases at J, leaving 5 bases unmatched. The CDR3 spans 16 residues. CDR1 is MNHEY and CDR2 is SVGAGI in the germline V gene.